This T cell receptor beta chain comes out of a study of T cells in Graves' hyperthyroidism and ophthalmopathy. Thyroid ultrasound, orbital computed tomography, clinical symptoms, and serum thyroxine and TRAb underpinned diagnoses. V shed 5 bases, J shed 3 bases, and the junction held 4 bases outside the gene matches. The CDR3 spans 13 residues. Germline lookup yields CDR1 SEHNR and CDR2 FQNEAQ (reference sequence). Amplification targeted TCR beta CDR3 regions from RNA transcripts. When the TCR CDR3 underwent first-round RT-PCR, the HTBI primer set was used. TCRdb ran MiXCR on the multiplex PCR reads and lists one entry per CDR3 protein. The table records hundreds of thousands of distinct CDR3 sequences, approximately 40% of them present only once. The table lists this clonotype with many counts. Antigen specificity is unknown. Study-wide points: In simple terms, a model built on 13 V-J features told ophthalmopathy apart from stable hyperthyroidism. Most thyroid clonotypes expanded above 0.001 were also detected in blood.

The chain carries TRBV7-9 and TRBJ2-7; 7 bases are shared with TRBD2. Sequences were obtained from blood. This TCR came from a woman between 35 and 50 years old with Graves' hyperthyroidism. The CDR3 is CASSPPSGYEQYF. The CDR3 DNA is TGTGCCAGCAGCCCTCCTAGCGGCTACGAGCAGTACTTC.